Below are 24 T cell receptor beta chains sequenced from a single sample in a study of control samples from healthy donors and cancer patients. The protocol was immunoSEQ multiplex PCR, while the TCRdb copy is restricted to in-frame clones and leaves out a portion. The table includes around 29,000 clones, around 80% detected once. The sequencing input was PBMCs. Receptors originate from a man in his fifties or sixties with head and neck cancer.

The rearrangement uses TRBV5-6 and TRBJ1-1; D might be TRBD1 (5 bases). Germline lookup yields CDR1 SGHDT and CDR2 YYEEEE. The CDR3 sequence is 14 residues long. Trimming stripped 0 bases from V and 0 bases from J, with 6 bases between. CDR3 coding DNA: TGTGCCAGCAGCTTGGGACAGATGAACACTGAAGCTTTCTTT. This encodes CASSLGQMNTEAFF.

By proportion, this clone is hyperexpanded (1% or more). The chain carries TRBV28 and TRBJ1-1; 8 nucleotides match TRBD1. Germline V CDR1 and CDR2: MDHEN, SYDVKM. Unmatched junction bases numbered 8, after V lost 8 bases and J lost 3 bases. The CDR3 extends over 14 amino acids. CDR3 in amino acids: CASFSGQVYTEAFF. CDR3 nucleotides: TGTGCCAGCTTCTCGGGACAGGTTTACACTGAAGCTTTCTTT.

The rearrangement uses TRBV7-9 and TRBJ2-2, with D hard to call. The germline V gene has CDR1 SEHNR and CDR2 FQNEAQ (reference sequence). The CDR3 totals 16 residues. V lost 1 base to trimming and J lost 5 bases, with 14 bases between them. CDR3 DNA sequence: TGTGCCAGCAGCTTAGAGTTGGGGTACGAGACCGGGGAGCTGTTTTTT. It yields the protein CASSLELGYETGELFF. The complete variable domain, with remaining parts taken from reference TRBV7-9 and TRBJ2-2, reads DTGVSQNPRHKITKRGQNVTFRCDPISEHNRLYWYRQTLGQGPEFLTYFQNEAQLEKSRLLSDRFSAERPKGSFSTLEIQRTEQGDSAMYLCASSLELGYETGELFFGEGSRLTVL.

The chain combines TRBV27 with TRBJ2-1; D gene unclear. Between the trimmed V and J ends, which lost 6 bases and 3 bases, there was a span of 12 bases. This CDR3 spans 14 amino acids. Germline values: CDR1 MNHEY, CDR2 SMNVEV (reference sequence). CDR3 bases: TGTGCCAGCAGATTTTCGGCAGGCTACAATGAGCAGTTCTTC. Its translation is CASRFSAGYNEQFF.

This clone was counted only a few times. The V call is TRBV29-1, the J call TRBJ2-5, with D perhaps TRBD2 (6 bases). The germline V gene encodes CDR1 SQVTM and CDR2 ANQGSEA. V lost 4 bases and J 5 bases, leaving 11 bases between the germline ends. The CDR3 extends over 12 amino acids. CDR3 coding DNA: TGCAGCGTTGCGGAGGGGCGGGAGACCCAGTACTTC. Translated, it gives CSVAEGRETQYF.

V usage is TRBV7-9 and J usage is TRBJ1-1; D is undetermined. The CDR3 totals 14 residues. CDR1 and CDR2 (germline): SEHNR, FQNEAQ (reference sequence). V was clipped by 7 bases and J by 6 bases, with 18 bases between them. Written as DNA, the CDR3 is TGTGCCAGCATCGCCCATGTCATCGGATCTGAAGCTTTCTTT. This encodes CASIAHVIGSEAFF.

This sequence joins TRBV4-1 and TRBJ1-5, with 7 positions matching TRBD1. The V gene's germline CDR1 is MGHRA and CDR2 YSYEKL. The CDR3 spans 17 residues. V lost 1 base and J lost 5; bases outside the gene matches: 11. This CDR3 reads CASSQAGGRDRDQPQHF. CDR3 in DNA: TGCGCCAGCAGCCAAGCAGGTGGTCGAGACAGGGATCAGCCCCAGCATTTT.

This clone showed up just once. The rearrangement uses TRBV15 and TRBJ2-7; D is perhaps TRBD1 (5 bases). The CDR3 runs to 15 residues. V was pared by 0 bases and J by 6 bases, with 15 bases between. Germline assignment: CDR1 LNHNV and CDR2 YYDKDF (reference sequence). For the CDR3, the DNA is TGTGCCACCAGCAGAGATTGGTCAGGGATCGGCGAGCAGTACTTC. The encoded protein is CATSRDWSGIGEQYF. Full variable domain (remainder filled in from reference TRBV15 and TRBJ2-7): DAMVIQNPRYQVTQFGKPVTLSCSQTLNHNVMYWYQQKSSQAPKLLFHYYDKDFNNEADTPDNFQSRRPNTSFCFLDIRSPGLGDTAMYLCATSRDWSGIGEQYFGPGTRLTVT.

The V gene is TRBV4-1, the J gene TRBJ1-3, with D maybe TRBD1 (6 bases). The germline V gene has CDR1 MGHRA and CDR2 YSYEKL. With 4 bases removed from V and 0 bases from J, the gap between germline ends came to 13 bases. This CDR3 is 16 amino acids long. CDR3 region: CASSLEGDLSGNTIYF. CDR3 sequence (DNA): TGCGCCAGCAGCCTGGAGGGGGACCTCTCTGGAAACACCATATATTTT.

The chain has TRBV29-1 and TRBJ2-1, with D tentatively TRBD2 (5 bases). This CDR3 has 16 amino acids. CDR1 and CDR2 from the germline V gene are SQVTM and ANQGSEA. V lost 2 bases, J lost 10 bases, and 24 bases lay in between. The CDR3 reads CSVEYTIRSIVAEQFF. In DNA, the CDR3 is TGCAGCGTTGAATATACTATCAGAAGTATCGTAGCGGAGCAGTTCTTC.

This rearrangement joins TRBV28 to TRBJ2-4, with 7 nucleotides matching TRBD2. The CDR3 totals 16 residues. V was pared by 5 bases and J by 0 bases, with 7 bases of the junction left unmatched. Germline V gene lookup returns CDR1 MDHEN and CDR2 SYDVKM. Here the CDR3 reads CASSPLAEIAKNIQYF. For the CDR3, the DNA is TGTGCCAGCAGTCCGCTAGCGGAAATAGCCAAAAACATTCAGTACTTC.

A note on this clone: The junction differs from germline at one of its ends, possibly a read error. The V and J genes are TRBV19 and TRBJ2-4; D might be TRBD1 (5 bases). The germline V gene encodes CDR1 LNHDA and CDR2 SQIVND (reference sequence). The CDR3 sequence is 11 residues long. CDR3 residues: CASSIGAVYLF. The CDR3 nucleotides are TGTGCCAGTAGTATTGGGGCGGTCTACCTCTTC.

This chain links TRBV18 with TRBJ1-1, with 7 bases that match TRBD1. The V gene end was trimmed by 3 bases and the J gene end by 2 bases; junction bases not matched to a gene: 15. Germline assignment: CDR1 KGHSH and CDR2 LQKENI. CDR3 length equals 18 residues. The CDR3 sequence: CASSPRVTGDSSNTEAFF. The DNA for the CDR3 is TGTGCCAGCTCACCGAGGGTAACAGGGGATAGTAGCAACACTGAAGCTTTCTTT.

V gene TRBV28 combines with J gene TRBJ1-2, with a weak D call TRBD1 (6 bases). V lost 2 bases to trimming and J lost 4 bases, with 8 bases between them. Germline CDR1 reads MDHEN; CDR2 reads SYDVKM. The CDR3 runs to 13 residues. CDR3 sequence reads: CASSLGQPYGYTF. CDR3 DNA: TGTGCCAGCAGTTTAGGACAGCCCTATGGCTACACCTTC.

The J gene is TRBJ2-5, the V gene TRBV5-5; 9 bases line up with TRBD1. Unmatched junction bases numbered 2, after V lost 2 bases and J lost 0 bases. This CDR3 contains 15 residues. Per germline, CDR1 SGHKS and CDR2 YYEKEE (reference sequence). CDR3 DNA: TGTGCCAGCAGCTTACGGACAGGGGACCAAGAGACCCAGTACTTC. Translation gives CASSLRTGDQETQYF.

CDR3 DNA: TGTGCCAGCAGCCGGCATACCACAGATACGCAGTATTTT. It codes for CASSRHTTDTQYF. This rearrangement joins TRBV5-6 to TRBJ2-3; no definite D call. This CDR3 comprises 13 residues. Trimming took off 4 bases at V and 2 bases at J, with 8 bases between the two ends. CDR1 and CDR2 from the germline V gene are SGHDT and YYEEEE.

V gene TRBV10-3 combines with J gene TRBJ2-3, with 11 nucleotides matching TRBD2. CDR1 is ENHRY, CDR2 SYGVKD, per germline. This CDR3 is 15 amino acids long. The V gene end was trimmed by 6 bases and the J gene end by 5 bases; junction bases not matched to a gene: 7. The CDR3 DNA sequence: TGTGCCATCAGAGTAGCGGGAGGGCTTGGAGATACGCAGTATTTT. Its translation: CAIRVAGGLGDTQYF.

V and J are TRBV30 and TRBJ2-2, with 9 bases matching TRBD1. The V gene end was trimmed by 1 base and the J gene end by 7 bases; junction bases not matched to a gene: 10. Germline CDR1 is GTSNPN and CDR2 is SVGIG (reference sequence). CDR3 size: 16 residues. The CDR3 DNA follows: TGTGCCTGGAGTGGGGGGAACAGGGGGCGCGGCGGGGAGCTGTTTTTT. As protein: CAWSGGNRGRGGELFF.

The chain is built from TRBV12-3 or TRBV12-4 and TRBJ1-2, with D tentatively TRBD1 (6 bases). V lost 5 bases and J 7 bases, leaving 11 bases between the germline ends. The CDR3 extends over 12 amino acids. CDR3 in amino acids: CASSVHRAGYTF. CDR3 nucleotide sequence: TGTGCCAGCAGTGTCCACAGGGCTGGCTACACCTTC.

This rearrangement joins TRBV15 to TRBJ2-7; D not resolved. Germline-derived CDR1 and CDR2 are LNHNV and YYDKDF (reference sequence). Trimming shortened V by 0 bases and J by 3 bases, and 3 bases separated the two germline ends. There are 12 residues in the CDR3. CDR3 protein: CATSRDHYEQYF. CDR3 nucleotide sequence: TGTGCCACCAGCAGAGATCACTACGAGCAGTACTTC.

The V call is TRBV20-1, the J call TRBJ2-3, with unresolved D. Germline V gives CDR1 DFQATT, CDR2 SNEGSKA (reference sequence). The CDR3 has 11 amino acids. Trimming cost V 3 bases and J 7 bases, with 8 bases left between them. CDR3 sequence reads: CSARPTHTQYF. CDR3 DNA sequence: TGCAGTGCTAGGCCCACCCATACGCAGTATTTT.

The genes are TRBV19 and TRBJ1-5; TRBD1 agrees at 10 bases. The CDR3 length is 13 residues. Germline-derived CDR1 and CDR2 are LNHDA and SQIVND (reference sequence). With V trimmed by 7 bases and J by 11 bases, 8 bases remained unmatched. The CDR3 loop reads CASKPGQGFTQHF. CDR3 sequence (DNA): TGTGCCAGTAAGCCGGGACAGGGGTTTACCCAGCATTTT. The full variable domain, in which reference TRBV19 and TRBJ1-5 provide the parts outside the CDR3, is DGGITQSPKYLFRKEGQNVTLSCEQNLNHDAMYWYRQDPGQGLRLIYYSQIVNDFQKGDIAEGYSVSREKKESFPLTVTSAQKNPTAFYLCASKPGQGFTQHFGDGTRLSIL.

V usage is TRBV5-1 and J usage is TRBJ2-5; D might be TRBD2 (6 bases). In germline, CDR1 is SGHRS, CDR2 YFSETQ. This CDR3 is built from 15 residues. The V end was cut by 0 bases, the J end by 2 bases, with 11 bases between. The CDR3 DNA reads as TGCGCCAGCAGCTTGGAGGCGGGGCAACAAGAGACCCAGTACTTC. This translates into CASSLEAGQQETQYF.

The chain has TRBV6-5 and TRBJ1-3, with unresolved D. Germline V gene lookup returns CDR1 MNHEY and CDR2 SVGAGI. The CDR3 is made up of 14 amino acids. V lost 7 bases and J lost 4, with 14 bases in between. The DNA for the CDR3 is TGTGCCAGCATTACGCTTGGTATAGGAAACACCATATATTTT. It is translated as CASITLGIGNTIYF.